The 5 T cell receptor beta chains presented below share a single source sample, sequenced in a study of T cell repertoires in cytomegalovirus infection. These receptors are not linked to any known antigen. MiXCR was run by TCRdb on the reads, yielding one entry per CDR3 protein. In the table there are about half a million distinct CDR3 sequences, more than 30% of which are singletons. The source material was cultured PBMCs, sampled from culture after CMV antigen stimulation. The receptors come from a human donor in good health (CMV status not recorded). Some clones in this sample may be carry-over from other donors' samples.

This clonotype was picked up a small number of times. The chain is built from TRBV7-2 and TRBJ2-4; D ambiguous. The V gene lost 2 bases and the J gene lost 5 bases, with 13 bases spanning the gap. Germline V lookup: CDR1 SGHTA, CDR2 FQGNSA. This CDR3 has 15 amino acids. The CDR3: CASSLSYLRENIQYF. The CDR3 bases are TGTGCCAGCAGCTTATCATACCTAAGGGAAAACATTCAGTACTTC.

The chain recombines TRBV6-2 or TRBV6-3 with TRBJ2-7, with D uncertain. CDR3 size: 12 residues. V was clipped by 8 bases and J by 6 bases, with 14 bases between them. CDR1 is MNHEY, CDR2 SVGEGT, per germline. The CDR3 is CASGEPPTEQYV. The CDR3 DNA reads TGTGCCAGCGGCGAGCCGCCCACCGAGCAGTACGTC.

This clonotype has more than one count but fewer than ten. The rearrangement uses TRBV2 and TRBJ2-5; 10 nucleotides line up with TRBD2. Germline CDR1 SNHLY, CDR2 FYNNEI. The CDR3 loop spans 16 amino acids. V gave up 6 bases and J gave up 4 bases; unmatched junction bases: 11. CDR3 nucleotide sequence: TGTGCCAGCAGGGCTAGCGGGAGTTTTAGTGTAGAGACCCAGTACTTC. Translation gives CASRASGSFSVETQYF.

The table lists this clonotype with many counts. This chain joins TRBV7-2 and TRBJ2-1; D may be TRBD1 or TRBD2 (5 bases each). The ends were cut back, 5 bases at V and 14 bases at J, with 25 bases in the middle. CDR1 is SGHTA, CDR2 FQGNSA, per germline. The CDR3 has 15 amino acids. DNA for the CDR3: TGTGCCAGCAGCCTAAACTCGCTAGGGGACGTAGCCAAGTTCTTC. This codes for CASSLNSLGDVAKFF. The variable domain in full, with the rest retrieved from reference TRBV7-2 and TRBJ2-1, is GAGVSQSPSNKVTEKGKDVELRCDPISGHTALYWYRQSLGQGLEFLIYFQGNSAPDKSGLPSDRFSAERTGGSVSTLTIQRTQQEDSAVYLCASSLNSLGDVAKFFGPGTRLTVL.

The rearrangement links TRBV7-2 to TRBJ1-5, with D uncertain. CDR1 is SGHTA and CDR2 is FQGNSA in the germline V gene. The V end lost 1 base, the J end lost 0 bases, and 7 bases lay between the germline ends. This CDR3 has 15 residues. This CDR3 is CASSLDGFSNQPQHF. DNA of the CDR3: TGTGCCAGCAGCTTAGATGGATTTAGCAATCAGCCCCAGCATTTT. The full variable domain, with the rest looked up from reference TRBV7-2 and TRBJ1-5, is GAGVSQSPSNKVTEKGKDVELRCDPISGHTALYWYRQSLGQGLEFLIYFQGNSAPDKSGLPSDRFSAERTGGSVSTLTIQRTQQEDSAVYLCASSLDGFSNQPQHFGDGTRLSIL.